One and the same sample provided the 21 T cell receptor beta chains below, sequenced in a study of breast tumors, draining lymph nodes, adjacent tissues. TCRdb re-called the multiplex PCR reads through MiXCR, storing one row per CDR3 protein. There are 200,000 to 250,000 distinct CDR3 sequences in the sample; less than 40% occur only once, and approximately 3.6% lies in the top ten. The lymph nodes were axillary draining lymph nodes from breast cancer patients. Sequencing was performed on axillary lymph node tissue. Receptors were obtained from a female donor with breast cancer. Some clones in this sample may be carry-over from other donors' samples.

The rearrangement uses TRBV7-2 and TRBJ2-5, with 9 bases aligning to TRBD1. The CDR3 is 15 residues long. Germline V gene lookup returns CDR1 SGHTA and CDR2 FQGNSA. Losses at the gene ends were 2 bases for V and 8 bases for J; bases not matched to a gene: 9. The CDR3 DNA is TGTGCCAGCAGCTTAACAGGGGGCGCAGGGAACACCCAGTACTTC. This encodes CASSLTGGAGNTQYF.

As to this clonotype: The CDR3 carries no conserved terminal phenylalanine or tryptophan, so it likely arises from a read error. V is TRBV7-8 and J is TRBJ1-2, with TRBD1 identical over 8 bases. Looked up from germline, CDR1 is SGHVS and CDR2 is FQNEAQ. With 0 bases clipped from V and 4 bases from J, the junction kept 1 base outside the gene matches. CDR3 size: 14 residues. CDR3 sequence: CASSLADRVYGYTL. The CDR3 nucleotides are TGTGCCAGCAGCTTAGCGGACAGGGTCTATGGCTACACCCTC.

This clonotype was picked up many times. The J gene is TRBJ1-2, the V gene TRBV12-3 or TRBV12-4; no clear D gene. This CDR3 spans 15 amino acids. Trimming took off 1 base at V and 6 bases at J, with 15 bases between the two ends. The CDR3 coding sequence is TGTGCCAGCAGTTTAGGGCGCAGGACGCGGAATGGCTACACCTTC. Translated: CASSLGRRTRNGYTF.

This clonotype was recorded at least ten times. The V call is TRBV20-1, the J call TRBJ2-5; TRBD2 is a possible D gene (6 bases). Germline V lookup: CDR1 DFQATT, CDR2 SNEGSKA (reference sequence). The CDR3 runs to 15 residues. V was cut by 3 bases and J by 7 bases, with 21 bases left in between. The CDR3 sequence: CSASIRPTLGGTQYF. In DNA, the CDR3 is TGCAGTGCTAGTATCCGGCCAACGCTCGGGGGGACCCAGTACTTC.

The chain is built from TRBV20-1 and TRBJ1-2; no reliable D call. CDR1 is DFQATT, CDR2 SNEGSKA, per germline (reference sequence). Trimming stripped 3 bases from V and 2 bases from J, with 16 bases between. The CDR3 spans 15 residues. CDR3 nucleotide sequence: TGCAGTGCTAGGCGGGCCGAACAGCTCAACTATGGCTACACCTTC. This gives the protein CSARRAEQLNYGYTF.

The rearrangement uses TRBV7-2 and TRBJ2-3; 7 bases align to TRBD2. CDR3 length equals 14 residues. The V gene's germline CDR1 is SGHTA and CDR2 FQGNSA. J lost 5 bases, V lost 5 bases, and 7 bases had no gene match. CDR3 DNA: TGTGCCAGCAGCGAACTAGCGCCTGGAGATACGCAGTATTTT. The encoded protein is CASSELAPGDTQYF.

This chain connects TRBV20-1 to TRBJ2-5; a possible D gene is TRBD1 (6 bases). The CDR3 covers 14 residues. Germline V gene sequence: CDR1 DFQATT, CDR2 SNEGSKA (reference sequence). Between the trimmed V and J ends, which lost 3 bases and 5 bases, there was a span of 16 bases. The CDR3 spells CSASQRGRGETQYF. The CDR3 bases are TGCAGTGCTAGTCAAAGGGGGAGAGGGGAGACCCAGTACTTC.

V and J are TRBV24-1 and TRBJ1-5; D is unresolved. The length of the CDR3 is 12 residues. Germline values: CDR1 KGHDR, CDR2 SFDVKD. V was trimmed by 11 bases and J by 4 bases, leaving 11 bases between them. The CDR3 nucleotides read TGTGCCATCAGGACCCCGAATCAGCCCCAGCATTTT. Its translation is CAIRTPNQPQHF.

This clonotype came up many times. CDR3 DNA: TGTGCCAGCAGCGCCGGGGACAGGGAAGATTCACCCCTCCACTTT. It codes for CASSAGDREDSPLHF. The chain couples TRBV9 to TRBJ1-6, with TRBD1 matching over 9 bases. Losses at the gene ends were 3 bases for V and 8 bases for J; bases not matched to a gene: 6. This CDR3 spans 15 amino acids. CDR1 and CDR2 from the germline V gene are SGDLS and YYNGEE.

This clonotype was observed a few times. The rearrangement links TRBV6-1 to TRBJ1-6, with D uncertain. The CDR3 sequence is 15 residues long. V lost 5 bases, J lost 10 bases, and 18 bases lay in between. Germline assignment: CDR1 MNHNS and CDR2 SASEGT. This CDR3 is CASSHAGPGASPLHF. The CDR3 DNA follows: TGTGCCAGCAGTCACGCGGGCCCCGGAGCATCACCCCTCCACTTT.

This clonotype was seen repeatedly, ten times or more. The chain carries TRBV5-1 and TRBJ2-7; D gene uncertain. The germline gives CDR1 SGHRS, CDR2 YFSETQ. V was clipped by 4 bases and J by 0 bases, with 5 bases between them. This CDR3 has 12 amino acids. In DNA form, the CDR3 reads TGCGCCAGCAGCCCCAACTCCTACGAGCAGTACTTC. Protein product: CASSPNSYEQYF. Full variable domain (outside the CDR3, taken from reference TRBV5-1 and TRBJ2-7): KAGVTQTPRYLIKTRGQQVTLSCSPISGHRSVSWYQQTPGQGLQFLFEYFSETQRNKGNFPGRFSGRQFSNSRSEMNVSTLELGDSALYLCASSPNSYEQYFGPGTRLTVT.

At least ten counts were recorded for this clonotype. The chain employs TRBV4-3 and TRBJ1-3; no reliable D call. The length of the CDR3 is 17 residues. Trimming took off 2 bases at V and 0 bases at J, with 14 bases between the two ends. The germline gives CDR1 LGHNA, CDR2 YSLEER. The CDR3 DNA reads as TGCGCCAGCAGCCAAACCACGCGGGCCCGCTCTGGAAACACCATATATTTT. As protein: CASSQTTRARSGNTIYF.

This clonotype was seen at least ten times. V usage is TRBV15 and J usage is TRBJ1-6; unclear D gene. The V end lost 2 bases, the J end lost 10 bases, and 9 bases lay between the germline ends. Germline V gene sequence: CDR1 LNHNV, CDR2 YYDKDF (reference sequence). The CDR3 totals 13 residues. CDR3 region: CATSRSWSSPLHF. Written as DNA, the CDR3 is TGTGCCACCAGCAGATCCTGGTCCTCACCCCTCCACTTT.

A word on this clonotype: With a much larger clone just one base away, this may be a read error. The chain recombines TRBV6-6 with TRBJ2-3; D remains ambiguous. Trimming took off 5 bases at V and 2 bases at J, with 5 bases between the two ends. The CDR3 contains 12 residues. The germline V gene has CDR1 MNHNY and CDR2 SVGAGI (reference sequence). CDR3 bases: TGTGCCAGCAGTCACGTCACAGATACGCAGTATTTT. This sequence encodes CASSHVTDTQYF.

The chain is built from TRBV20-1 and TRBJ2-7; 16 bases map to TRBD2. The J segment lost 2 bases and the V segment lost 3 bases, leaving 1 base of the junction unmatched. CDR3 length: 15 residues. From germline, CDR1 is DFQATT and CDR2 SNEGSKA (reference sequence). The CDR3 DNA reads TGCAGTGCTAGGGGGACTAGCGGGAGGGCCTACGAGCAGTACTTC. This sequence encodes CSARGTSGRAYEQYF.

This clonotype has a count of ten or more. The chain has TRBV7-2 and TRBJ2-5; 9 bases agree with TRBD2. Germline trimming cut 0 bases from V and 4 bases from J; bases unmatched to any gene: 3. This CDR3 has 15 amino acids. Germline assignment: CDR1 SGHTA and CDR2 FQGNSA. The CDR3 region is CASSLASGSSETQYF. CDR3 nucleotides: TGTGCCAGCAGCTTAGCTAGCGGGAGTTCAGAGACCCAGTACTTC.

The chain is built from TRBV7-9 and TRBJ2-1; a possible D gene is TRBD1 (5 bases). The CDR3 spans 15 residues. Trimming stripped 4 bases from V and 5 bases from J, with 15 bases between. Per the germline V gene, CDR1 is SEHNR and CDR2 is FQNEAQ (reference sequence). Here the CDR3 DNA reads TGTGCCAGCAGCTCCCGACAGCCTGTTGACAATGAGCAGTTCTTC. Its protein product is CASSSRQPVDNEQFF.

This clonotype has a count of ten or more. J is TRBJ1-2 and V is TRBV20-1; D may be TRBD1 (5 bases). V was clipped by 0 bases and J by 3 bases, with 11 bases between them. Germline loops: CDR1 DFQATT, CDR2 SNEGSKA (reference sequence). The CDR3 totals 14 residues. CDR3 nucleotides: TGCAGTGCTAGAGAGGGCGGCAGGGACTATGGCTACACCTTC. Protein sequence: CSAREGGRDYGYTF.

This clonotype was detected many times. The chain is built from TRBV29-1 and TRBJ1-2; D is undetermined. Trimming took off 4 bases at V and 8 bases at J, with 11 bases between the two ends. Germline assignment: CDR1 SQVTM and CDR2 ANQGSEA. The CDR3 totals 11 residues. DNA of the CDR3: TGCAGCGTTGTTGGGGAGGGCGGCTACACCTTC. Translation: CSVVGEGGYTF.

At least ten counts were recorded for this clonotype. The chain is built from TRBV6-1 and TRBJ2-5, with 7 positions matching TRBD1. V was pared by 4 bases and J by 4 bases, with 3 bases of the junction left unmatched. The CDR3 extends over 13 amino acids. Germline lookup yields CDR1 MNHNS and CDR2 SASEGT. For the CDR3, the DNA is TGTGCCAGCAGTGGAGGGGGCGTAGAGACCCAGTACTTC. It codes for CASSGGGVETQYF.

This CDR3 reads CSGERGLGRGGVETQYF. The CDR3 bases are TGCAGTGGTGAGCGGGGCCTCGGTAGGGGGGGAGTAGAGACCCAGTACTTC. V is TRBV20-1 and J is TRBJ2-5; D possibly corresponds to TRBD2 (7 bases). Germline CDR1 DFQATT, CDR2 SNEGSKA (reference sequence). The V and J ends lost 7 bases and 4 bases respectively, with 28 bases between them. The CDR3 is 17 amino acids.